This T cell receptor (beta chain) is drawn from a study of regulatory T cells in long-lasting Graves disease. Investigators prepared the TCR beta libraries by applying iRepertoire HTBI primers and Arm-PCR of CDR3 regions. MiXCR was run by TCRdb on the multiplex PCR reads, yielding one entry per CDR3 protein. Of 520,000 or so distinct CDR3 sequences in the sample, 12% are singletons; the top ten hold 8.9%. The V and J ends lost 6 bases and 9 bases respectively, with 20 bases between them. Germline CDR1 DFQATT, CDR2 SNEGSKA (reference sequence). This CDR3 has 13 residues. The time point was: newly diagnosed GD, antithyroid drugs for less than 3 months. PBMC-extracted RNA yielded the TCR library. The same specimen was also included in a second study, on T cells in Graves' hyperthyroidism and ophthalmopathy. Per that study: Expanded thyroid clonotypes (above 0.001) were mostly also found in blood.

The chain recombines TRBV20-1 with TRBJ1-1; D not resolved. The input for sequencing was peripheral blood mononuclear cells (PBMCs), taken at new diagnosis, from a patient treated with antithyroid drugs. The sequence derives from a woman aged 30 to 39 with Graves disease. CDR3 in amino acids: CSAELRRNSKAFF. As DNA, the CDR3 is TGCAGTGCCGAGCTGAGGAGGAACTCTAAAGCTTTCTTT.